This TCR beta chain was identified during a study of post-analysis software for immune sequencing data. Study summary: Several disease courses (relapsing-remitting, secondary progressive and progressive-relapsing) of multiple sclerosis were included. Study observations and caveats: The five TRBV segments detected at higher frequency in patients than in controls included TRBV5-6, TRBV5-1 and TRBV20-1. Multiple sclerosis patients had significantly lower normalized Chao1 diversity than controls.

This clonotype was found a few times. Its target is unknown. Presence of unique molecular identifiers characterized the TCR beta cDNA libraries. TCRdb analysed the PCR reads with MiXCR anew, one entry per CDR3 protein. The sample shows roughly 400,000 distinct CDR3 sequences, 35% to 45% of them seen only once. Germline V lookup: CDR1 DFQATT, CDR2 SNEGSKA (reference sequence). This CDR3 has 16 amino acids. Sequencing was carried out using blood. This receptor was obtained from a girl aged 2 to 10 with multiple sclerosis. The chain has TRBV20-1 and TRBJ2-4; 12 nucleotides align to TRBD2. The assigned J gene may be wrong: the sequence end matches TRBJ2-7 better. In DNA form, the CDR3 reads TGCAGTGCTAGATCCACTAGCGGGGGGCCAACCTACGAGCAGTACTTC. It is translated as CSARSTSGGPTYEQYF.